The source of this TCR beta chain is a study of cytomegalovirus exposure and HLA in healthy donors. Vbeta (60) and Jbeta (13) primers were used in the PCR. Libraries were prepared by immunoSEQ multiplex PCR; TCRdb keeps only in-frame clonotypes and omits some of them. The profile shows about 150,000 clones, roughly 86% of them singletons. Trimming removed 3 bases from V and 0 bases from J, with 13 bases in between. The CDR3 runs 16 residues. Germline loops: CDR1 SGDLS, CDR2 YYNGEE. What was sequenced was PBMCs. The receptor was isolated from a girl aged 5-17 years in good health and CMV-seropositive. The genes are TRBV9 and TRBJ2-1; D may be TRBD2 (6 bases). CDR3 protein: CASSATTRPSYNEQFF. For the CDR3, the DNA is TGTGCCAGCAGCGCGACGACTAGGCCCTCCTACAATGAGCAGTTCTTC.